This is a list of T cell receptor beta chains from one sample in a study of cytomegalovirus exposure and HLA in healthy donors. This table comes from immunoSEQ multiplex PCR, and its TCRdb copy is limited to in-frame clones, with some not included. The sample has some 170,000 clones, around four fifths seen once; the top ten hold 1.3%. The sequencing sample was made of PBMCs. The receptors were sampled from a woman aged 50 to 60 in good health and CMV-seronegative. Each CDR3 is given with its conserved first and last residue. The order of the fields is D gene, V gene, clone size, J gene, CDR3 DNA, CDR3 protein. A D gene is named only where the DNA matches it firmly. The size entry is marked missing in some rows and otherwise reads once, few, many or a size class.

D gene: .; V gene: TRBV9; clone size: .; J gene: TRBJ2-1; CDR3 DNA: TGTGCCAGCAGCATAACCGGGTCCTCGGGCGGACACTACAATGAGCAGTTCTTC; CDR3 protein: CASSITGSSGGHYNEQFF
D gene: .; V gene: TRBV10-2; clone size: .; J gene: TRBJ1-1; CDR3 DNA: TGCGCCAGCAGTGAGAGCGGGGGGAACACTGAAGCTTTCTTT; CDR3 protein: CASSESGGNTEAFF
D gene: .; V gene: TRBV6-5; clone size: few; J gene: TRBJ2-5; CDR3 DNA: TGTGCCAGCAGTATACCTCAGGACTCACAAGAGACCCAGTACTTC; CDR3 protein: CASSIPQDSQETQYF
D gene: TRBD1; V gene: TRBV7-3; clone size: .; J gene: TRBJ1-1; CDR3 DNA: TGTGCCAGCAGCAAACAGGGGTACACTGAAGCTTTCTTT; CDR3 protein: CASSKQGYTEAFF
D gene: .; V gene: TRBV19; clone size: .; J gene: TRBJ1-1; CDR3 DNA: TGTGCCAGTAGTCCCACGTTTAGAGGGGAAGCTTTCTTT; CDR3 protein: CASSPTFRGEAFF
D gene: .; V gene: TRBV28; clone size: .; J gene: TRBJ1-2; CDR3 DNA: TGTGCCAGCAGCCCCGACAGTTATGGCTACACCTTC; CDR3 protein: CASSPDSYGYTF
D gene: TRBD1; V gene: TRBV5-1; clone size: .; J gene: TRBJ1-2; CDR3 DNA: TGCGCCAGCAGCTTGGCATTCGACAGGGCGAACTATGGCTACACCTTC; CDR3 protein: CASSLAFDRANYGYTF
D gene: TRBD2; V gene: TRBV4-3; clone size: .; J gene: TRBJ2-5; CDR3 DNA: TGCGCCAGCAGCCAAACGGGCGGGACTAGCGGGGGTGAAGAGACCCAGTACTTC; CDR3 protein: CASSQTGGTSGGEETQYF
D gene: TRBD2; V gene: TRBV6-5; clone size: .; J gene: TRBJ2-1; CDR3 DNA: TGTGCCAGCAGTCGACTGACTAGCGTGCCCAATGAGCAGTTCTTC; CDR3 protein: CASSRLTSVPNEQFF
D gene: .; V gene: TRBV7-9; clone size: .; J gene: TRBJ2-4; CDR3 DNA: TGTGCCAGCAGCACCTCCGGGGGGCTATCGGGGTTAGCCAAAAACATTCAGTACTTC; CDR3 protein: CASSTSGGLSGLAKNIQYF
D gene: .; V gene: TRBV12-2; clone size: .; J gene: TRBJ2-1; CDR3 DNA: TGTGCAAGTCGCTTTTCCTCGGGCTCCTACAATGAGCAGTTCTTC; CDR3 protein: CASRFSSGSYNEQFF
D gene: TRBD1; V gene: TRBV7-9; clone size: .; J gene: TRBJ2-7; CDR3 DNA: TGTGCCAGCAGCTTGGGGAGACAGGGGGAAGGGGTGCAGTACTTC; CDR3 protein: CASSLGRQGEGVQYF
D gene: .; V gene: TRBV6-5; clone size: .; J gene: TRBJ1-5; CDR3 DNA: TGTGCCAGCAGTTACTCGGGCAGGGCCAATCAGCCCCAGCATTTT; CDR3 protein: CASSYSGRANQPQHF
D gene: TRBD2; V gene: TRBV18; clone size: .; J gene: TRBJ2-7; CDR3 DNA: TGTGCCAGCTCAGCGGGGGTGTACGAGCAGTACTTC; CDR3 protein: CASSAGVYEQYF
D gene: TRBD2; V gene: TRBV7-2; clone size: .; J gene: TRBJ2-5; CDR3 DNA: TGTGCCAGCAGCCTCGGAGGGAGGGGTGAAGAGACCCAGTACTTC; CDR3 protein: CASSLGGRGEETQYF
D gene: .; V gene: TRBV5-1; clone size: .; J gene: TRBJ1-5; CDR3 DNA: TGCGCCAGCACTTCTGGGAGGAACAATCAGCCCCAGCATTTT; CDR3 protein: CASTSGRNNQPQHF
D gene: TRBD1; V gene: TRBV5-1; clone size: .; J gene: TRBJ1-4; CDR3 DNA: TGCGCCAGCACCCATTCCCAGGGGGCGCAATGGGAAAAACTGTTTTTT; CDR3 protein: CASTHSQGAQWEKLFF
D gene: TRBD1; V gene: TRBV18; clone size: .; J gene: TRBJ2-3; CDR3 DNA: TGTGCCAGCTCACCACCGTCGGTACAGGGGGGACCAGATACGCAGTATTTT; CDR3 protein: CASSPPSVQGGPDTQYF
D gene: TRBD1; V gene: TRBV11-2; clone size: .; J gene: TRBJ1-4; CDR3 DNA: TGTGCCAGCAGCTTATTCCACAGGGACAGGACTAATGAAAAACTGTTTTTT; CDR3 protein: CASSLFHRDRTNEKLFF
D gene: .; V gene: TRBV25-1; clone size: .; J gene: TRBJ1-2; CDR3 DNA: TGTGCCAGCAACAGGGATAACTATGGCTACACCTTC; CDR3 protein: CASNRDNYGYTF
D gene: .; V gene: TRBV6-5; clone size: once; J gene: TRBJ2-1; CDR3 DNA: TGTGCCAGCAGTTACCAGTCCTACAATGAGCAGTTCTTC; CDR3 protein: CASSYQSYNEQFF
D gene: TRBD1; V gene: TRBV11-1; clone size: few; J gene: TRBJ1-1; CDR3 DNA: TGTGCCAGCAGCTTAGAGACAGGGCGCGCTTTCTTT; CDR3 protein: CASSLETGRAFF
D gene: .; V gene: TRBV18; clone size: .; J gene: TRBJ1-5; CDR3 DNA: TGTGCCAGCTCCGCAGGGAACCCAGCTTCAAATCAGCCCCAGCATTTT; CDR3 protein: CASSAGNPASNQPQHF
D gene: .; V gene: TRBV25-1; clone size: .; J gene: TRBJ1-5; CDR3 DNA: TGTGCCAGCAGTGACTTCAATCAGCCCCAGCATTTT; CDR3 protein: CASSDFNQPQHF
D gene: .; V gene: TRBV7-9; clone size: few; J gene: TRBJ1-3; CDR3 DNA: TGTGCCAGCAGCCCCCTGAGGGCGTTAGCTGGAAACACCATATATTTT; CDR3 protein: CASSPLRALAGNTIYF
D gene: .; V gene: TRBV4-1; clone size: .; J gene: TRBJ2-7; CDR3 DNA: TGCGCCAGCAGCCCCGGGGGTCGACAGGGTGGCGACGAGCAGTACTTC; CDR3 protein: CASSPGGRQGGDEQYF
D gene: .; V gene: TRBV28; clone size: .; J gene: TRBJ1-2; CDR3 DNA: TGTGCCAGCACGGGAAACAGGGCCTATGGCTACACCTTC; CDR3 protein: CASTGNRAYGYTF
D gene: .; V gene: TRBV25-1; clone size: few; J gene: TRBJ1-5; CDR3 DNA: TGTGCCAGCAGTCCCGACACGAATCAGCCCCAGCATTTT; CDR3 protein: CASSPDTNQPQHF
D gene: TRBD1; V gene: TRBV10-3; clone size: few; J gene: TRBJ1-1; CDR3 DNA: TGTGCCATCAGAGGGGCGGGACAGAAGAACACTGAAGCTTTCTTT; CDR3 protein: CAIRGAGQKNTEAFF
D gene: TRBD2; V gene: TRBV27; clone size: .; J gene: TRBJ2-1; CDR3 DNA: TGTGCCAGCAGTTTGGGCGGGGGGGCTGATGAGCAGTTCTTC; CDR3 protein: CASSLGGGADEQFF
D gene: .; V gene: TRBV30; clone size: few; J gene: TRBJ1-6; CDR3 DNA: TGTGCCTACGGGGGGGGGTTGCGTTCACCCCTCCACTTT; CDR3 protein: CAYGGGLRSPLHF
D gene: .; V gene: TRBV20-1; clone size: once; J gene: TRBJ1-1; CDR3 DNA: TGCAGTGCTAGACAGCGTCTTGAAGCTTTCTTT; CDR3 protein: CSARQRLEAFF
D gene: TRBD1; V gene: TRBV19; clone size: .; J gene: TRBJ2-7; CDR3 DNA: TGTGCCAGCCGGGACAGCTTCTACGAGCAGTACTTC; CDR3 protein: CASRDSFYEQYF
D gene: .; V gene: TRBV10-2; clone size: .; J gene: TRBJ2-1; CDR3 DNA: TGCGCCAGCAGATTCCGGGACTCAAGAATAGGAGAGCAGTTCTTC; CDR3 protein: CASRFRDSRIGEQFF
D gene: .; V gene: TRBV2; clone size: .; J gene: TRBJ2-1; CDR3 DNA: TGTGCCAGCAGTGTCACTTCCATCGAGGAGTTCTTC; CDR3 protein: CASSVTSIEEFF
D gene: TRBD1; V gene: TRBV15; clone size: few; J gene: TRBJ2-7; CDR3 DNA: TGTGCCACCAGCAGAGCCGGAACTCACGGACAGGGACGATGGTACGAGCAGTACTTC; CDR3 protein: CATSRAGTHGQGRWYEQYF
D gene: TRBD2; V gene: TRBV2; clone size: few; J gene: TRBJ2-7; CDR3 DNA: TGTGCCAGCAGTGCCGAAGCGGGAGGCTACTACGAGCAGTACTTC; CDR3 protein: CASSAEAGGYYEQYF